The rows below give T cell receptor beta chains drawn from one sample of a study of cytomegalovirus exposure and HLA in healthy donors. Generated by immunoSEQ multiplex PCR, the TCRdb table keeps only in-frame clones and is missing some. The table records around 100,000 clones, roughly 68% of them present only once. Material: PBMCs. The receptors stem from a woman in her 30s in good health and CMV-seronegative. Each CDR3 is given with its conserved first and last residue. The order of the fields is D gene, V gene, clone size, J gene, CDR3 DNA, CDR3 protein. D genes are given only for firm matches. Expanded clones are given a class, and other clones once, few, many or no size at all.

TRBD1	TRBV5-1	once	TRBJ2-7	TGCGCCAGCAGCCCCGGACAGGCCCACGAGCAGTACTTC	CASSPGQAHEQYF
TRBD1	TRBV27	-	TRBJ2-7	TGTGCCAGCAGTCGACAGGGCGCCTACGAGCAGTACTTC	CASSRQGAYEQYF
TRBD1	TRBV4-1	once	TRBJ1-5	TGCGCCAGCAGCCCGGGGGACAGGGTAAATCAGCCCCAGCATTTT	CASSPGDRVNQPQHF
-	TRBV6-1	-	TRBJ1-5	TGTGCCAGCAGTGAATTAGTCCACAGTAGCAATCAGCCCCAGCATTTT	CASSELVHSSNQPQHF
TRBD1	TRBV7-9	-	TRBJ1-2	TGTGCCAGCAGCTTGGGGGACAGCTATGGCTACACCTTC	CASSLGDSYGYTF
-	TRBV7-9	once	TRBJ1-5	TGTGCCAGCAGCCTTACGGTGTCCCCAGGGCTAAATCAGCCCCAGCATTTT	CASSLTVSPGLNQPQHF
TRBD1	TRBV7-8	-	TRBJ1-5	TGTGCCAGCAGCTCCCGGACAGGGGCTTATAGCAATCAGCCCCAGCATTTT	CASSSRTGAYSNQPQHF
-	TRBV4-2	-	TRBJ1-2	TGTGCCAGCAGCCAAGATAGCAGGGCCACCCTATCCTATGGCTACACCTTC	CASSQDSRATLSYGYTF
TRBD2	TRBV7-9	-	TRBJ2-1	TGTGCCAGCAGCGGGACTAGACTCTCCAATGAGCAGTTCTTC	CASSGTRLSNEQFF
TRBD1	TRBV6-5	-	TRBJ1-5	TGTGCCAGCAGTTACGAACAGGGGCGAGATCAGCCCCAGCATTTT	CASSYEQGRDQPQHF
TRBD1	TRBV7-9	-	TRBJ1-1	TGTGCCAGCAGCACTACAGGGGGGTCAGACACTGAAGCTTTCTTT	CASSTTGGSDTEAFF
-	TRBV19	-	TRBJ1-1	TGTGCCAGTAGTGTACAGGGTTGGAACACTGAAGCTTTCTTT	CASSVQGWNTEAFF
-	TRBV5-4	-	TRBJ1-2	TGTGCCAGCAGCTTGGATGAGTATTCTCGGCGGCGCTACACCTTC	CASSLDEYSRRRYTF
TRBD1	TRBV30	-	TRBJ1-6	TGTGCCTGGATATCCGGGACAGGGGCTTCACCCCTCCACTTT	CAWISGTGASPLHF
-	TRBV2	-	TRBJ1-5	TGTGCCAGCAGTGACAGGTCAGGGTACGGGAATCAGCCCCAGCATTTT	CASSDRSGYGNQPQHF
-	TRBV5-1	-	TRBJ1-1	TGCGCCAGCAGCACAAACGGGGGTATGAACACTGAAGCTTTCTTT	CASSTNGGMNTEAFF
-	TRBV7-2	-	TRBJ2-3	TGTGCCAGCAGCTTGCCAGCAGATACGCAGTATTTT	CASSLPADTQYF
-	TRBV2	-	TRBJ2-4	TGTGCCAGCAGTGAGCAGGGACTAGCCAAAAACATTCAGTACTTC	CASSEQGLAKNIQYF
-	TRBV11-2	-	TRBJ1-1	TGTGCCAGCAGCTGGTTTCAGGGCTCGAACACTGAAGCTTTCTTT	CASSWFQGSNTEAFF
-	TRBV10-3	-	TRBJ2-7	TGTGCCATCAGTGAGGGACAGATCCTCTACGAGCAGTACTTC	CAISEGQILYEQYF
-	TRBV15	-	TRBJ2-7	TGTGCCACCAGCGGGCTCGGGACACCGGACCCCTACGAGCAGTACTTC	CATSGLGTPDPYEQYF
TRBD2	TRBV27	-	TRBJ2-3	TGTGCCAGCAGTTTTTCGGGCGCTTTTGGGACTAGCGGGAGGGCCGCCACGCAGTATTTT	CASSFSGAFGTSGRAATQYF
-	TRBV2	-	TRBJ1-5	TGTGCCAGCAGTGATCGCTCAGTCAATCAGCCCCAGCATTTT	CASSDRSVNQPQHF
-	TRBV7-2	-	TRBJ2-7	TGTGCCAGCAGCTTAGACTCCCCCATAGCGCGGGAGCAGTACTTC	CASSLDSPIAREQYF
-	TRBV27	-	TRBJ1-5	TGTGCCAGCAGTTTCAGTGGGCTGAATCAGCCCCAGCATTTT	CASSFSGLNQPQHF
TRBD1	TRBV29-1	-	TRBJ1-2	TGCAGCGTTGGAGCTACAGGGGACCTTCTTCCTAACTATGGCTACACCTTC	CSVGATGDLLPNYGYTF
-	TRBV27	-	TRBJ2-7	TGTGCCAGCAGCCCGGACGGCCGGAGGCGGTACGAGCAGTACTTC	CASSPDGRRRYEQYF
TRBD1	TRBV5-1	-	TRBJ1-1	TGCGCCAGCAGCTCACAGGGGCCGTGGAACACTGAAGCTTTCTTT	CASSSQGPWNTEAFF
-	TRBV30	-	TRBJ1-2	TGTGCCTGGAGTGTAGCGGGCGGCTACACCTTC	CAWSVAGGYTF
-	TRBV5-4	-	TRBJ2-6	TGTGCCAGCAGCCCAGAGGGCAACTCTGGGGCCAACGTCCTGACTTTC	CASSPEGNSGANVLTF